One and the same sample provided the 7 T cell receptor beta chains below, sequenced in a study of T cell repertoires in cytomegalovirus infection. From the reads, TCRdb called clonotypes with MiXCR, one entry per CDR3 protein. The sample lists approximately 590,000 distinct CDR3 sequences, almost 40% seen once, with 48% in the top ten. Their antigens are not known. This material consisted of cultured PBMCs, taken from culture after CMV antigen stimulation. The receptors derive from a human donor in good health (CMV status not recorded). Some clones in this sample may be carry-over from other donors' samples.

This clonotype was detected many times. J is TRBJ2-2 and V is TRBV7-6; D remains ambiguous. Germline CDR1 SGHVS, CDR2 FNYEAQ. V was shortened by 1 base and J by 7 bases, with 4 bases between the two germline ends. This CDR3 has 12 amino acids. CDR3 coding DNA: TGTGCCAGCAGCTTAGAGGGCGGGGAGCTGTTTTTT. Amino acid sequence: CASSLEGGELFF. Complete variable domain (other parts from reference TRBV7-6 and TRBJ2-2): GAGVSQSPRYKVTKRGQDVALRCDPISGHVSLYWYRQALGQGPEFLTYFNYEAQQDKSGLPNDRFSAERPEGSISTLTIQRTEQRDSAMYRCASSLEGGELFFGEGSRLTVL.

The chain has TRBV3-1 and TRBJ1-1; D ambiguous. The CDR3 totals 12 residues. The V and J ends lost 3 bases and 7 bases respectively, with 9 bases between them. Germline CDR1 and CDR2: LGHDT and YNNKEL (reference sequence). Written as DNA, the CDR3 is TGTGCCAGCAGCCAGAGAGGCCGTGAAGCTTTCTTT. Translation gives CASSQRGREAFF.

The chain employs TRBV2 and TRBJ2-7; D is unresolved. This CDR3 is 13 amino acids long. The germline gives CDR1 SNHLY, CDR2 FYNNEI. V shed 4 bases and J shed 3 bases, with 10 bases lying between them. Here the CDR3 reads CASSGFLGYEQYF. In DNA, the CDR3 is TGTGCCAGCAGTGGATTTCTTGGCTACGAGCAGTACTTC.

The rearrangement joins TRBV12-3 or TRBV12-4 to TRBJ2-5; TRBD2 aligns across 11 bases. After removal of 6 bases from V and 9 bases from J, the junction contained 12 bases not matched to a gene. CDR3 length equals 15 residues. DNA for the CDR3: TGTGCCAGCAGGCAACTAGCGGGAGTGGCGTCTGCCCAGTACTTC. Translating gives CASRQLAGVASAQYF.

The V and J genes are TRBV6-1 and TRBJ2-5; D is undetermined. The CDR3 runs 15 residues. With 1 base removed from V and 1 base from J, the gap between germline ends came to 10 bases. CDR1 is MNHNS, CDR2 SASEGT, per germline. The DNA for the CDR3 is TGTGCCAGCAGTGAAGAGATGGGGATCCAAGAGACCCAGTACTTC. Protein sequence: CASSEEMGIQETQYF.

The rearrangement links TRBV7-6 to TRBJ2-2; D may be TRBD1 or TRBD2 (5 bases each). The CDR3 is 14 amino acids. Trimming removed 4 bases from V and 9 bases from J, with 15 bases in between. Germline values: CDR1 SGHVS, CDR2 FNYEAQ. The CDR3 DNA reads as TGTGCCAGCAGCTCACGGGACCATAGCCGGGAGCTGTTTTTT. Translated, it gives CASSSRDHSRELFF.

This clonotype was recorded a few times. V and J are TRBV6-1 and TRBJ2-3, with 14 nucleotides matching TRBD2. Trimming cost V 5 bases and J 6 bases; bases outside gene matches: 7. The CDR3 is made up of 16 amino acids. The germline gives CDR1 MNHNS, CDR2 SASEGT. The CDR3 loop reads CASSQGTSGRLDTQYF. The CDR3, as DNA: TGTGCCAGCAGTCAAGGGACTAGCGGGAGATTGGATACGCAGTATTTT.